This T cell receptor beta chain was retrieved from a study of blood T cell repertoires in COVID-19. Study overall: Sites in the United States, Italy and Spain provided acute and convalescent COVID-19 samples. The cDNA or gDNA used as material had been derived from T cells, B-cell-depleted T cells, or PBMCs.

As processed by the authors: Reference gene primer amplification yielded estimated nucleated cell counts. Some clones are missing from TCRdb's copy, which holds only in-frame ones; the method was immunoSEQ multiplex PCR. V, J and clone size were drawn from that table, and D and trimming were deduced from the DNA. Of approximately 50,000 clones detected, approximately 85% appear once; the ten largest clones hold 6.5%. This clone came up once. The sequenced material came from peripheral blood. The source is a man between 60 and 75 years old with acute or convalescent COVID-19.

CDR3 in DNA: TGTGCCAGCAGTCCCGGGCGGCGTGGAGGAAGGGACACTGAAGCTTTCTTT. This gives the protein CASSPGRRGGRDTEAFF. This chain links TRBV28 with TRBJ1-1; unclear D gene. CDR3 length: 17 amino acids. V was pared by 5 bases and J by 3 bases, with 22 bases between. Germline CDR1 MDHEN, CDR2 SYDVKM. Using reference TRBV28 and TRBJ1-1 for the parts outside the CDR3, the full variable domain is DVKVTQSSRYLVKRTGEKVFLECVQDMDHENMFWYRQDPGLGLRLIYFSYDVKMKEKGDIPEGYSVSREKKERFSLILESASTNQTSMYLCASSPGRRGGRDTEAFFGQGTRLTVV.